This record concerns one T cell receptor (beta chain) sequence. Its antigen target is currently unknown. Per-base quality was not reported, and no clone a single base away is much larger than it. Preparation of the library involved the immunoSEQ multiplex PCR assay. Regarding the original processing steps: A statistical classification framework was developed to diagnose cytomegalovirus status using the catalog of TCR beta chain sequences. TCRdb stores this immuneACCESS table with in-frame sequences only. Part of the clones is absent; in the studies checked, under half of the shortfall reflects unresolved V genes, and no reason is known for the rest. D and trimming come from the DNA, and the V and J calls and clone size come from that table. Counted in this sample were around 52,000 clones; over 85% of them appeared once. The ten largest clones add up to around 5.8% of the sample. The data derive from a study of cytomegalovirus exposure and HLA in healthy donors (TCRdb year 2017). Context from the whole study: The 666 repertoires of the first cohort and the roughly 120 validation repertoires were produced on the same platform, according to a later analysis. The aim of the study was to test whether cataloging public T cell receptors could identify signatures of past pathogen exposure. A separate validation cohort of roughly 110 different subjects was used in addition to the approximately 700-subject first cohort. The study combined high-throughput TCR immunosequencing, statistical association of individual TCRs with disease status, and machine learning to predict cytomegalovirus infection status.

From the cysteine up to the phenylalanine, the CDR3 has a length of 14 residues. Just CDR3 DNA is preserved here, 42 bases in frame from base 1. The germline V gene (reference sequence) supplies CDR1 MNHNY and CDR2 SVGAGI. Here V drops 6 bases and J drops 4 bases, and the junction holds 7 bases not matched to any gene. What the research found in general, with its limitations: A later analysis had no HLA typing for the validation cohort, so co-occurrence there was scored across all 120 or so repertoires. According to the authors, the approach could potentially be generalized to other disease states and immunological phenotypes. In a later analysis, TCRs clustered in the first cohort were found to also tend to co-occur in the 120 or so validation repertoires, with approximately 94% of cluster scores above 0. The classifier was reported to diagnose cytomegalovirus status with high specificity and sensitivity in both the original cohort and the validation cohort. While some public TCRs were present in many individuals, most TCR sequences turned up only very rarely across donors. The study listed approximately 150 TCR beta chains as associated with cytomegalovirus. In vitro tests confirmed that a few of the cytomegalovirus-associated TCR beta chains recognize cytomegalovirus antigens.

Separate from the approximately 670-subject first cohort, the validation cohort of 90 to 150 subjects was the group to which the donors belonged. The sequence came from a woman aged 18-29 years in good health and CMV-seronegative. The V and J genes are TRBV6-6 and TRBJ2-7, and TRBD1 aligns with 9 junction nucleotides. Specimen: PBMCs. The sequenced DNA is TGTGCCAGCAGGGTAGGGACAGGGTCATACGAGCAGTACTTC. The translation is CASRVGTGSYEQYF.